This record covers a single T cell receptor (beta chain). The antigen is not known. The record originates from a study of shared clonotypes between healthy human individuals. The study, taken as a whole, reports: Exclusively blood specimens were collected; tissue repertoires likely differ.

The length of the CDR3 is 11 residues. Trimming cost V 6 bases and J 9 bases, with 9 bases left between them. Germline-derived CDR1 and CDR2 are MNHEY and SVGAGI. Clones were sequenced by immunoSEQ multiplex PCR, and TCRdb holds only the in-frame ones, with some missing. Here the sample spans roughly 1,100,000 clones, about 74% being singletons. Partitioning of CD4+ cells yielded a CD45RA+ naive subset and a CD45RA-negative memory subset. The sequence was obtained from a man younger than 35 in good health. The rearrangement links TRBV6-5 to TRBJ1-5; D gene unclear. Sequenced sample: memory CD4+ T cells sorted from blood. This sample's subset: CD45RA-negative fraction. CDR3 sequence reads: CASSEKGPQHF. The CDR3 coding sequence is TGTGCCAGCAGCGAAAAGGGGCCCCAGCATTTT.